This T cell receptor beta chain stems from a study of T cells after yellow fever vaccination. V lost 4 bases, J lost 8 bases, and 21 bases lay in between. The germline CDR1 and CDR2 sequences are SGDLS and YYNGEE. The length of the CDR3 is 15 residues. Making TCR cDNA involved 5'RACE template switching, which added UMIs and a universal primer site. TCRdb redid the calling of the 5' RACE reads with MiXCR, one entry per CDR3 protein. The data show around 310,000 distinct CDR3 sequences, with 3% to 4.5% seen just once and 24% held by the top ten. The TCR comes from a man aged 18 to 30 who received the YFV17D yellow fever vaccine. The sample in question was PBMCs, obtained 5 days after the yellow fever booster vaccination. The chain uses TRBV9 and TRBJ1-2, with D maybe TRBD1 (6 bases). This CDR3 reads CASSPGTGLAWGYTF. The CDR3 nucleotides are TGTGCCAGCAGCCCAGGAACAGGGCTGGCGTGGGGCTACACCTTC. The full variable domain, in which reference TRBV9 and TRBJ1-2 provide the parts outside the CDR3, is DSGVTQTPKHLITATGQRVTLRCSPRSGDLSVYWYQQSLDQGLQFLIQYYNGEERAKGNILERFSAQQFPDLHSELNLSSLELGDSALYFCASSPGTGLAWGYTFGSGTRLTVV.